This is a list of T cell receptor beta chains from one sample in a study of blood T cells in healthy people across ages. MiXCR was run by TCRdb on the 5' RACE reads, yielding one entry per CDR3 protein. Of some 1.5 million distinct CDR3 sequences detected, 42% appear once; the ten largest clones hold under 5%. Material: blood. The receptors were gathered from a young woman in good health. CDR3s include the opening cysteine and the closing phenylalanine or tryptophan. D genes are given only for firm matches. Clone sizes are given selectively: once, few, many, or a class where the clone is expanded.

D	V	J	size	CDR3	DNA
TRBD2	TRBV20-1	TRBJ2-7	.	CSALLAGGPNEQYF	TGCAGTGCCCTACTAGCGGGGGGGCCGAATGAGCAGTACTTC
TRBD2	TRBV12-3/TRBV12-4	TRBJ2-5	.	CASSAGLAGVLETQYF	TGTGCCAGCAGTGCAGGACTAGCGGGAGTTCTGGAGACCCAGTACTTC
TRBD1	TRBV28	TRBJ2-3	few	CASSQSITGGYTDTQYF	TGTGCCAGCAGCCAATCCATTACAGGGGGCTACACAGATACGCAGTATTTT
.	TRBV2	TRBJ2-3	few	CASSSRLSTDTQYF	TGTGCCAGCTCGTCTAGGTTAAGCACAGATACGCAGTATTTT
.	TRBV4-3	TRBJ1-2	few	CASSQGLGFYGYTF	TGCGCCAGCAGCCAAGGCCTGGGCTTTTATGGCTACACCTTC
.	TRBV4-3	TRBJ1-6	.	CASSQRREVNNSPLHF	TGCGCCAGCAGCCAACGGAGGGAAGTAAATAATTCACCCCTCCACTTT
.	TRBV20-1	TRBJ2-7	few	CSATGRSTYEQYF	TGCAGTGCCACGGGAAGGTCCACCTACGAGCAGTACTTC
TRBD1	TRBV12-3/TRBV12-4	TRBJ1-1	few	CASKGGGGRSNTEAFF	TGTGCCAGCAAAGGCGGAGGGGGCAGGTCGAACACTGAAGCTTTCTTT
.	TRBV29-1	TRBJ1-1	.	CSGERGRDTEAFF	TGCAGCGGTGAACGGGGGCGGGACACTGAAGCTTTCTTT
TRBD1	TRBV2	TRBJ2-7	many	CASSEAFQGAAYEQYF	TGTGCCAGCAGTGAAGCGTTCCAGGGGGCTGCTTACGAGCAGTACTTC
.	TRBV29-1	TRBJ2-5	.	CSVEDRGFKQETQYF	TGCAGCGTTGAAGATCGGGGATTCAAACAAGAGACCCAGTACTTC
.	TRBV5-6	TRBJ2-4	.	CASSLPHSVIQYF	TGTGCCAGCAGCTTGCCCCATTCGGTCATTCAGTACTTC
.	TRBV29-1	TRBJ1-2	.	CSVVVNYGCTF	TGCAGCGTTGTAGTGAACTATGGCTGCACCTTC
.	TRBV12-3/TRBV12-4	TRBJ1-2	.	CANFAMGYGYTF	TGTGCCAATTTCGCGATGGGATATGGCTACACCTTC
.	TRBV15	TRBJ1-5	.	CATSRTTGFSNQPQHF	TGTGCCACCAGCAGAACTACAGGGTTTAGCAATCAGCCCCAGCATTTT
.	TRBV4-1	TRBJ1-1	.	CASSQKGENTEAFF	TGCGCCAGCAGCCAGAAGGGAGAGAACACTGAAGCTTTCTTT
.	TRBV19	TRBJ2-7	.	CASSTGIYNEQYF	TGTGCCAGTAGTACAGGGATCTACAATGAGCAGTACTTC
.	TRBV19	TRBJ1-2	.	CASSIGNPYGYTF	TGTGCCAGTAGTATAGGTAACCCGTATGGCTACACCTTC
TRBD2	TRBV20-1	TRBJ2-7	.	CSAPTAVPGLGKYEQYF	TGCAGTGCTCCCACAGCGGTCCCGGGACTAGGGAAGTACGAGCAGTACTTC
.	TRBV20-1	TRBJ2-7	.	CSAGGGSSYEQYF	TGCAGTGCTGGGGGCGGGAGCTCCTACGAGCAGTACTTC
TRBD2	TRBV12-3/TRBV12-4	TRBJ2-1	once	CASSLAGLDLYNEQFF	TGTGCCAGCAGTTTAGCTGGACTAGATCTTTACAATGAGCAGTTCTTC
.	TRBV30	TRBJ2-5	.	CAWSPLGPGEQYF	TGTGCCTGGAGCCCCTTAGGACCGGGAGAGCAGTACTTC
.	TRBV29-1	TRBJ2-7	.	CSVEGSSYEQYF	TGCAGCGTTGAGGGCAGCTCCTACGAGCAGTACTTC
TRBD2	TRBV6-2/TRBV6-3	TRBJ2-7	few	CASIQAGRTYEQYF	TGTGCCAGCATCCAAGCGGGGAGGACCTACGAGCAGTACTTC
TRBD2	TRBV9	TRBJ2-1	.	CASSVWGAGGLEQFF	TGTGCCAGCAGCGTATGGGGAGCGGGGGGCCTTGAGCAGTTCTTC